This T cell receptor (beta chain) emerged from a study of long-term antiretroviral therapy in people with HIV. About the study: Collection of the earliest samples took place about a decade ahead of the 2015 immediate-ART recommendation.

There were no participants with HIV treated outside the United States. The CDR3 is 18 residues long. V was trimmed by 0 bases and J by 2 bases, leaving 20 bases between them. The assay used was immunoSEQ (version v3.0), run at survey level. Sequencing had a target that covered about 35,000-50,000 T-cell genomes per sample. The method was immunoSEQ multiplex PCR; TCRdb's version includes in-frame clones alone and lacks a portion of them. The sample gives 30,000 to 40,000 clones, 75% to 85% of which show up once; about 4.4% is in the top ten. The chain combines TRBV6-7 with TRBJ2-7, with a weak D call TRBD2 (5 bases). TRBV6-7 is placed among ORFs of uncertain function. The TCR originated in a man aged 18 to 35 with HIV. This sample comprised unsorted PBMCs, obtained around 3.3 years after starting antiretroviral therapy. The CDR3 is CASSYSTDKSGLPYEQYF. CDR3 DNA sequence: TGTGCCAGCAGTTACTCGACTGATAAGAGCGGATTACCCTACGAGCAGTACTTC.